This T cell receptor (beta chain) was documented in a study of cytomegalovirus exposure and HLA in healthy donors. Per germline, CDR1 MNHEY and CDR2 SMNVEV (reference sequence). Trimming removed 5 bases at V and 1 base at J, with 15 bases between. The CDR3 length is 15 residues. Data came from immunoSEQ multiplex PCR; TCRdb stores just in-frame clones and leaves some out. The table shows roughly 330,000 clones, with 87% occurring only once. This clone turned up a few times. Input material: PBMCs. V is TRBV27 and J is TRBJ2-7; TRBD1 might be the D (5 bases). This clonotype was obtained from a woman younger than 45 in good health and CMV-seropositive. This chain's CDR3 is CASSRSAQGSYEQYF. The CDR3 bases are TGTGCCAGCAGTAGATCCGCCCAGGGTTCCTACGAGCAGTACTTC.